This TCR beta chain was profiled in a study of a mutant IDH1 vaccine in newly diagnosed glioma (dated by TCRdb to about 2021). Notes on the research overall: Patients were given eight vaccinations, in weeks 1, 3, 5, 7, 11, 15, 19 and 23, which matched visits V03 through V10. Six visits were used for peripheral blood collection: V03 (baseline), V05, V07, V10, V12 and V13. Prior to enrollment, patients had been given standard therapy consisting of radiotherapy alone, temozolomide alone, or radiochemotherapy with temozolomide, with the combination given to most patients. For exploratory analyses, some 24 treated patients had longitudinal TCRB deep sequencing done wherever samples were available. Vaccination started 4-6 weeks after radiotherapy alone, or was given together with temozolomide cycles in the groups whose treatment included chemotherapy. Of the approximately 33 treated patients, 62.5% were male and approximately 40% were female, and a mean age of around 40 years was recorded.

This clone was picked up one time. Its antigen remains undetermined. No per-base quality is available; no much larger clone lies one base away. The library was obtained by the immunoSEQ multiplex PCR assay. The hsTCRB Kit was used according to the manufacturer's protocol to amplify rearranged TCR beta chain sequences. An Illumina MiSeq was used to sequence the TCRB libraries. From the authors' description of their analysis: Demultiplexing, trimming and gene mapping were performed with the kit vendor's proprietary platform. TCRdb took this table from immuneACCESS and kept in-frame rearrangements with V and J called. Such tables lack part of the clones; where checked against another copy, unresolved V genes explain under half of the gap, and the rest is unexplained. V and J calls and clone size are copied from that table; D and trimming were computed from the DNA. The sample records 110,000 or so clones, 85% to 90% of which are singletons. 0.55% to 0.7% of the sample goes to the ten largest clones.

Measured from the cysteine to the phenylalanine, the CDR3 is 15 residues long. CDR3 DNA only is kept here, 45 bases in frame from base 1. V is reduced by 4 bases and J by 0 bases, leaving a spacing of 10 bases between them. CDR1 and CDR2 are drawn from the germline V gene (reference sequence): MNHEY, SMNVEV. Findings and caveats that apply to the study as a whole: No apparent relationship was observed between pseudoprogression and alterations in the top peripheral T cell clonotypes detected by TCRB sequencing. Selection of PBMC samples for TCRB deep sequencing was based on availability. Vaccine-induced immune responses across multiple MHC alleles were detected in approximately 93% of patients. The authors stated that sample limitations prevented analyses of patient blood samples from being reproduced.

The sample's time point label, decoded: week 11, during vaccination. Each vaccine dose was 300 ug of a 20-mer mutant IDH1 peptide in Montanide, given subcutaneously with topical imiquimod. All donors had newly diagnosed IDH1-mutant astrocytomas of WHO grade 3 or 4 that showed loss of nuclear ATRX. The samples were drawn from NOA16, a multicentre, single-arm, open-label phase I trial in Germany that tested a mutant IDH1 peptide vaccine in humans for the first time. Genomic DNA for TCRB sequencing was extracted from EDTA blood using the DNeasy Blood and Tissue Kit. The source was PBMCs, collected from a glioma patient whose treatment included an IDH1 peptide vaccine. The sequence joins TRBV27 to TRBJ2-1, and perhaps TRBD2 as D gene, on 6 matching bases. This sequence originates from a woman in her fifties or sixties with glioma. The nucleotide sequence reads TGTGCCAGCAGTTCGGGACTGAGCTCCTACAATGAGCAGTTCTTC. It translates as CASSSGLSSYNEQFF.